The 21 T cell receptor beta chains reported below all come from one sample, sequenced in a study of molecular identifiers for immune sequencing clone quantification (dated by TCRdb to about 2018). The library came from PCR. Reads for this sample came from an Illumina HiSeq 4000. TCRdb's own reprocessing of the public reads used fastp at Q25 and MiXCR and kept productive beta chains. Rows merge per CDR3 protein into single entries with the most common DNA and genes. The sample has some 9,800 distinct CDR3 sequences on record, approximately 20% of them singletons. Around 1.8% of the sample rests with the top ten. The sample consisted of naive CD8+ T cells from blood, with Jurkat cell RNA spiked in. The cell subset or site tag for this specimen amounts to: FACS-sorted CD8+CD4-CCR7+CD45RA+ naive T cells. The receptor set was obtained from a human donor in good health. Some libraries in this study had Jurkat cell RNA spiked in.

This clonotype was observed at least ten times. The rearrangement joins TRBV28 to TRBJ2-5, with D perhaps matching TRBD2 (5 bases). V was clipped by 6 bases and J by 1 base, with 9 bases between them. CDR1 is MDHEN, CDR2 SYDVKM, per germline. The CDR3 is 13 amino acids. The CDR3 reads CASRPGIQETQYF. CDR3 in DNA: TGTGCCAGCAGACCGGGGATCCAAGAGACCCAGTACTTC. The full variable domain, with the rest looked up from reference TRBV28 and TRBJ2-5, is DVKVTQSSRYLVKRTGEKVFLECVQDMDHENMFWYRQDPGLGLRLIYFSYDVKMKEKGDIPEGYSVSREKKERFSLILESASTNQTSMYLCASRPGIQETQYFGPGTRLLVL.

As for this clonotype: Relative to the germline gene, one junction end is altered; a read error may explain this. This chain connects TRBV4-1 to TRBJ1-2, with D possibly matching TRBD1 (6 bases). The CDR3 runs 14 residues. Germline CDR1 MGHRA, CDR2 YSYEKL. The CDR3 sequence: CVSSHLDSFYGYTF. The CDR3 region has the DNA TGCGTCAGCAGCCATCTGGACAGTTTCTATGGCTACACCTTC.

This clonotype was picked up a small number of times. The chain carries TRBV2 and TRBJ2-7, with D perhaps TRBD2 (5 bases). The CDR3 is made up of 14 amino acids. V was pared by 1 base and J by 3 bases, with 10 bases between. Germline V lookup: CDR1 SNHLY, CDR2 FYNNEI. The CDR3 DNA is TGTGCCAGCAGTGAAGTGATGGGAGACTACGAGCAGTACTTC. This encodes CASSEVMGDYEQYF.

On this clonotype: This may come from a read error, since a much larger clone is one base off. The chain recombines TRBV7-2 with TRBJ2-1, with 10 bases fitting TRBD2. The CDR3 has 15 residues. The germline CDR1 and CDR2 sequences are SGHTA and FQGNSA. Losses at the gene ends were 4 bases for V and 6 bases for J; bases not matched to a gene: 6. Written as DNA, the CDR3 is TGTGCCAGCAGCTCGACGGGACTAGCGTCCAATGAGCAGTTCTTC. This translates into CASSSTGLASNEQFF.

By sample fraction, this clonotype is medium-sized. The CDR3 loop reads CASSSRDYGRGDTQYF. The CDR3 DNA reads TGCGCCAGCAGCTCTAGGGACTATGGCCGTGGTGATACGCAGTATTTT. This chain connects TRBV5-1 to TRBJ2-3; 7 bases are a match to TRBD2. The CDR3 contains 16 residues. Germline V gives CDR1 SGHRS, CDR2 YFSETQ. With V trimmed by 3 bases and J by 6 bases, 13 bases remained unmatched. The full variable domain, completed using reference TRBV5-1 and TRBJ2-3, is KAGVTQTPRYLIKTRGQQVTLSCSPISGHRSVSWYQQTPGQGLQFLFEYFSETQRNKGNFPGRFSGRQFSNSRSEMNVSTLELGDSALYLCASSSRDYGRGDTQYFGPGTRLTVL.

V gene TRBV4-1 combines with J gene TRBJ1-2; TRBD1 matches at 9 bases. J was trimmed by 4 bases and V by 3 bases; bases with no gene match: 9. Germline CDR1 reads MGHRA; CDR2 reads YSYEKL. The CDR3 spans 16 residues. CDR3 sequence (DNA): TGCGCCAGCAGCCATCCGGGACAGGGACAAATCTATGGCTACACCTTC. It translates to CASSHPGQGQIYGYTF.

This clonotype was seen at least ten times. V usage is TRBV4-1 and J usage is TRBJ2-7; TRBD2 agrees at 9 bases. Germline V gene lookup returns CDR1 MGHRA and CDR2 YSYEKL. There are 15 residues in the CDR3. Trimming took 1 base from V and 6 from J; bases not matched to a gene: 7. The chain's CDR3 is CASSQGAGGFGEQYF. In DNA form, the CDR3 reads TGCGCCAGCAGCCAAGGGGCGGGAGGGTTTGGCGAGCAGTACTTC.

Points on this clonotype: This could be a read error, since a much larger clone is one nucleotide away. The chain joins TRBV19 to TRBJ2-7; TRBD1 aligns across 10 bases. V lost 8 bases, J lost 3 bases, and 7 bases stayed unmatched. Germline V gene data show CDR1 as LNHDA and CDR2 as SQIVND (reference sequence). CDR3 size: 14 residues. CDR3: CASGLGTGDYEQYF. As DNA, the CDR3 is TGTGCCAGTGGTCTCGGGACAGGGGACTACGAGCAGTACTTC.

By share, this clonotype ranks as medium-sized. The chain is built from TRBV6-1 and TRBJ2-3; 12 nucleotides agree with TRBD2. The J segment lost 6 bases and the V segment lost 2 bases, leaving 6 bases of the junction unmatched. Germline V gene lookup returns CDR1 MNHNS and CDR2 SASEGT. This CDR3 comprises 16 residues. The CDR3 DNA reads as TGTGCCAGCAGTGAAAGAGGACTAGCGGGATTTGATACGCAGTATTTT. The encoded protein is CASSERGLAGFDTQYF.

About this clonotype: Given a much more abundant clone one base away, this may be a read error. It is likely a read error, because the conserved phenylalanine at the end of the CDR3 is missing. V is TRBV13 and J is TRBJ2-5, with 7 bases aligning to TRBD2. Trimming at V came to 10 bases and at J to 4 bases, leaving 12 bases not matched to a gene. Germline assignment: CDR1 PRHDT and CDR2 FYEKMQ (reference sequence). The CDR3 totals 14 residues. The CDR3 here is CATAGVPRGETQYS. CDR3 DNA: TGTGCCACCGCGGGAGTCCCGAGGGGAGAGACCCAGTACTCC.

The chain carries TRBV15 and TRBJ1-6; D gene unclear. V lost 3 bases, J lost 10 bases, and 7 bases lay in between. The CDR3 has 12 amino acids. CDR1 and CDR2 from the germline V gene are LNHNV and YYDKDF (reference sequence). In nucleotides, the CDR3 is TGTGCCACCAGCAGCATGGGGTCACCCCTCCACTTT. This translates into CATSSMGSPLHF.

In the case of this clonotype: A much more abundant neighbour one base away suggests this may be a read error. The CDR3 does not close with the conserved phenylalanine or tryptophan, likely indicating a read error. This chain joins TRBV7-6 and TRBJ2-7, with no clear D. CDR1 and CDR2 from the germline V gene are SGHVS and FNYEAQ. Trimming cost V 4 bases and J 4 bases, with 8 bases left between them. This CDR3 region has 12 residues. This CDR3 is CASSSDGYEQYL. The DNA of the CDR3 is TGTGCCAGCAGCTCGGACGGGTACGAGCAGTACCTC.

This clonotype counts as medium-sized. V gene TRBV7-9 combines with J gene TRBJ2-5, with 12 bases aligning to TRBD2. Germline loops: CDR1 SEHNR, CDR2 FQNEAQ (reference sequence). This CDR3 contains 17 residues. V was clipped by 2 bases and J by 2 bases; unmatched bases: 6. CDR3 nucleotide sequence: TGTGCCAGCAGCTTAAGACTAGCGGGAGTCTTACAAGAGACCCAGTACTTC. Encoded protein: CASSLRLAGVLQETQYF.

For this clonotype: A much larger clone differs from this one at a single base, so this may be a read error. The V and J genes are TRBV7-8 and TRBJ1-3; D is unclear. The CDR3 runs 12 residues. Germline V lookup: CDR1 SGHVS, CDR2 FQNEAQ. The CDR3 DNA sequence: TGTGCCAGCGGCTTAGGTCGAAACACCATATATTTT. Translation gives CASGLGRNTIYF.

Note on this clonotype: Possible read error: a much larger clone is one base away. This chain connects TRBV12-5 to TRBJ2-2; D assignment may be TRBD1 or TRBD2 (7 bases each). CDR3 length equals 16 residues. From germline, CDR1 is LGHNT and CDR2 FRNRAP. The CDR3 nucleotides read TGTGCTAGTGGTTTTTGGCACAGGGGAGGGACCGGGGACCTGTTTTTT. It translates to CASGFWHRGGTGDLFF. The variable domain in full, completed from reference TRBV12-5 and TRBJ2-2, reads DARVTQTPRHKVTEMGQEVTMRCQPILGHNTVFWYRQTMMQGLELLAYFRNRAPLDDSGMPKDRFSAEMPDATLATLKIQPSEPRDSAVYFCASGFWHRGGTGDLFFGEGSRLTVL.

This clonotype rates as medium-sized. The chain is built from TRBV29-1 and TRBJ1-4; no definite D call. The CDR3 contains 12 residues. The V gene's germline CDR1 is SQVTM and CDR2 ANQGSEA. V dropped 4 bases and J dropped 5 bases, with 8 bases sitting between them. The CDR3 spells CSVGDPNEKLFF. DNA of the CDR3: TGCAGCGTTGGTGACCCCAATGAAAAACTGTTTTTT.

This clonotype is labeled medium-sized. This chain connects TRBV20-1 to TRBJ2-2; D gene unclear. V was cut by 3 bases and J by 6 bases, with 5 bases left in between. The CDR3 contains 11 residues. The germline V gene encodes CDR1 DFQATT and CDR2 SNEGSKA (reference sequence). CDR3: CSASHAGELFF. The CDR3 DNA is TGCAGTGCTAGTCATGCCGGGGAGCTGTTTTTT.

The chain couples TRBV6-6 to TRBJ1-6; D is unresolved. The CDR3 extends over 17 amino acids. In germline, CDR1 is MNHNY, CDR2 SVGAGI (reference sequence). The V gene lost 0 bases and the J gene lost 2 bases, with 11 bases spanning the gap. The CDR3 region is CASSYSPGLAYNSPLHF. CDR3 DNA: TGTGCCAGCAGTTACTCGCCGGGCCTGGCCTATAATTCACCCCTCCACTTT.

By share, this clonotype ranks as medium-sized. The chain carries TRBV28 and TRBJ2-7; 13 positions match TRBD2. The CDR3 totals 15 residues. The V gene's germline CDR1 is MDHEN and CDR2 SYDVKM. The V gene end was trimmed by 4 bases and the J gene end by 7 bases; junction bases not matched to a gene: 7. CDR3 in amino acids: CASSSTSGRAGEQYF. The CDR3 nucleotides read TGTGCCAGCAGTTCTACTAGCGGGAGGGCCGGTGAGCAGTACTTC.

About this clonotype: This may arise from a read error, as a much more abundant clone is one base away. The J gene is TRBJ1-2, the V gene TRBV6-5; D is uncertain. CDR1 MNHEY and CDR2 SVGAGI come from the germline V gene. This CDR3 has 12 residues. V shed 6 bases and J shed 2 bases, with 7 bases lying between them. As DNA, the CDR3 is TGTGCCAGCAGGGATCCGAACTATGGCTACACCTTC. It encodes CASRDPNYGYTF.

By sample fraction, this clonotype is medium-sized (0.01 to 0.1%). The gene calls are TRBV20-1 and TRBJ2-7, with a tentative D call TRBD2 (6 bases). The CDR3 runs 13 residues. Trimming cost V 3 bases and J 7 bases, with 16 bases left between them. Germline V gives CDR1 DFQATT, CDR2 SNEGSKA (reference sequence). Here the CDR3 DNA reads TGCAGTGCTAGCGCGGCGGGGAGTTGGGAGCAGTACTTC. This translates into CSASAAGSWEQYF.